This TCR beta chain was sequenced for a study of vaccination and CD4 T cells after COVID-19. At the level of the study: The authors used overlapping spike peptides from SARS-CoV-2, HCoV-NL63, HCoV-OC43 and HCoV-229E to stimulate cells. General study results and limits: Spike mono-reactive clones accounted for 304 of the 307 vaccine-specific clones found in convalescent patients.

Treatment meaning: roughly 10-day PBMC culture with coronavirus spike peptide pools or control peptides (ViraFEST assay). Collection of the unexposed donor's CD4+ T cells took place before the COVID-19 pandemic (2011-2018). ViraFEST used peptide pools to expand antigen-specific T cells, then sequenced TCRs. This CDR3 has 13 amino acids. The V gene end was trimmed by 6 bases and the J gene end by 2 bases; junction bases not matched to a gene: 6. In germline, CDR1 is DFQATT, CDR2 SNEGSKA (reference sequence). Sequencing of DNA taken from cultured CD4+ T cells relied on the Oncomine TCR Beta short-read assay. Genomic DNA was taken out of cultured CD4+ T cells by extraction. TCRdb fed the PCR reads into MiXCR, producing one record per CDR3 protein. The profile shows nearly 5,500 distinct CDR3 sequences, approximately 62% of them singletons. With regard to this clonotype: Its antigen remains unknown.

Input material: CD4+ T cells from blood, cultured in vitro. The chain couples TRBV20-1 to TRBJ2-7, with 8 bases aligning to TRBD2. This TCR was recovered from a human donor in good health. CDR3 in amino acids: CSAGPSGPYEQYF. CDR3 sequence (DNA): TGCAGTGCAGGGCCTAGCGGGCCCTACGAGCAGTACTTC.